These 4 T cell receptor beta chains share one sample of origin, sequenced in a study of T cells in Graves' hyperthyroidism and ophthalmopathy. Amplified regions were TCR beta CDR3 sequences from RNA transcripts. In the first-round RT-PCR of the TCR CDR3, the HTBI primer set was used. TCRdb independently ran MiXCR on the multiplex PCR reads; one entry per CDR3 protein. This table holds approximately 560,000 distinct CDR3 sequences, 15% to 18% found once. The specimen was blood. All receptors come from a woman in her 30s with Graves' hyperthyroidism.

This clonotype was picked up many times. DNA for the CDR3: TGTGCCAGCAGCCCCGGACTGTCAGGGGATACGCAGTATTTT. Translation: CASSPGLSGDTQYF. This chain links TRBV7-3 with TRBJ2-3; D assignment may be TRBD1 or TRBD2 (5 bases each). The CDR3 has 14 amino acids. Germline CDR1 and CDR2: SGHTA and FQGTGA. Trimming pared 5 bases from V and 6 bases from J, leaving 15 bases between.

This clonotype was detected ten times or more. This chain links TRBV6-1 with TRBJ1-5, with TRBD1 matching 7 bases. The CDR3 runs 16 residues. Germline trimming cut 2 bases from V and 3 bases from J; bases unmatched to any gene: 7. The germline V gene has CDR1 MNHNS and CDR2 SASEGT. The CDR3, as DNA: TGTGCCAGCAGTGAATGGCACAGGGGCATCAATCAGCCCCAGCATTTT. It yields the protein CASSEWHRGINQPQHF.

The chain combines TRBV11-1 with TRBJ2-2, with TRBD2 matching over 10 bases. The CDR3 loop spans 15 amino acids. The J segment lost 1 base and the V segment lost 8 bases, leaving 4 bases of the junction unmatched. Germline loops: CDR1 SGHAT, CDR2 FQDESV (reference sequence). For the CDR3, the DNA is TGTGCCAGCGTCCGGACTAGCGGGAACACCGGGGAGCTGTTTTTT. Protein product: CASVRTSGNTGELFF.

Ten or more counts support this clonotype. The chain uses TRBV6-2 or TRBV6-3 and TRBJ2-3, with a tentative D call TRBD2 (6 bases). The CDR3 contains 20 residues. Germline CDR1 is MNHEY and CDR2 is SVGEGT. V shed 0 bases and J shed 2 bases, with 24 bases lying between them. This chain's CDR3 is CASSYSGWDSHHTATDTQYF. Written as DNA, the CDR3 is TGTGCCAGCAGTTACTCAGGATGGGACTCACACCACACCGCCACAGATACGCAGTATTTT.